The source of this TCR beta chain is a study of OX40 agonist ivuxolimab in advanced cancers. Study-wide results and limits: Expanded clones were, on average, more numerous in CD8+ T cells than in CD4+.

Some clones are missing from TCRdb's copy, which holds only in-frame ones; the method was immunoSEQ multiplex PCR. The repertoire holds 74,000 or so clones, about 85% seen once, with under 2.5% in the top ten. This CDR3 has 13 amino acids. The germline gives CDR1 MDHEN, CDR2 SYDVKM. No patient had autoimmune disease or received systemic immunosuppression. Concerning this clone: Antigen: not known. One end of the junction varies from germline; a read error may be responsible.

Sequencing used CD4+ or CD8+ T cells sorted from blood, obtained in a trial of the OX40 agonist ivuxolimab. This TCR came from an adult with an advanced solid tumor such as melanoma, head and neck, liver or kidney cancer. The chain couples TRBV28 to TRBJ1-1, with unresolved D. CDR3 amino acids: CASSLSGNSEAFF. CDR3 DNA sequence: TGTGCCAGCAGCCTCAGTGGGAACAGTGAAGCTTTCTTT.